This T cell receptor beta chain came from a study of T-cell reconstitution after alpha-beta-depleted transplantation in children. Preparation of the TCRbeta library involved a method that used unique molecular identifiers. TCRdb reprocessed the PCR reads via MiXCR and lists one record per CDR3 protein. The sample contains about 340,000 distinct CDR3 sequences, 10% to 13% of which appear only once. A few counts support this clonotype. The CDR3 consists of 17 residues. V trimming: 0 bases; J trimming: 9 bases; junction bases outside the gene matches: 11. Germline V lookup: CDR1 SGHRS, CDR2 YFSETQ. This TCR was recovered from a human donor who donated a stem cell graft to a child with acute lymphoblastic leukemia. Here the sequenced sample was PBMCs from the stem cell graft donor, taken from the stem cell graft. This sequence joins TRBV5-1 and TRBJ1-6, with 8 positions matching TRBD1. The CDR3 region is CASSLAIGTGGGSPLHF. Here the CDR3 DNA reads TGCGCCAGCAGCTTGGCCATTGGGACAGGCGGCGGTTCACCCCTCCACTTT. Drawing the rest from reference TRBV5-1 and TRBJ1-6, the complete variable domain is KAGVTQTPRYLIKTRGQQVTLSCSPISGHRSVSWYQQTPGQGLQFLFEYFSETQRNKGNFPGRFSGRQFSNSRSEMNVSTLELGDSALYLCASSLAIGTGGGSPLHFGNGTRLTVT.